The rows below give T cell receptor beta chains drawn from one sample of a study of blood T cell repertoires in COVID-19. Here immunoSEQ multiplex PCR was the method, and the copy in TCRdb shows in-frame clones only, minus some. The table lists about 300,000 clones, about four fifths of them singletons. Sequenced sample: peripheral blood. These receptors were obtained from a human donor with COVID-19, enrolled during active disease. The donor label of this sample is uncertain. Each CDR3 is given with its conserved first and last residue. Fields, in order: clone size, J gene, D gene, V gene, CDR3 protein, CDR3 DNA. D genes are given only for firm matches. Only part of the rows carry a size: once, few, many, or a class if the clone is expanded.

>-|TRBJ1-5|-|TRBV28
CASSFGSNQPQHF
TGTGCCAGCAGTTTCGGGAGCAATCAGCCCCAGCATTTT
>-|TRBJ2-7|TRBD1|TRBV14
CASSHPQGAVYEQYF
TGTGCCAGCAGCCACCCACAGGGGGCGGTTTACGAGCAGTACTTC
>-|TRBJ2-7|TRBD2|TRBV7-3
CASSFRGGSGSYEQYF
TGTGCCAGCAGCTTCCGCGGGGGTAGCGGTTCCTACGAGCAGTACTTC
>-|TRBJ2-5|TRBD1|TRBV11-2
CASGRQGTETQYF
TGTGCCAGCGGAAGACAGGGTACCGAGACCCAGTACTTC
>-|TRBJ1-4|-|TRBV2
CASGQGLANEKLFF
TGTGCCAGCGGGCAGGGGTTGGCTAATGAAAAACTGTTTTTT
>-|TRBJ2-1|TRBD1|TRBV18
CASSPGTGGRNEQFF
TGTGCCAGCTCACCAGGGACAGGGGGCCGGAATGAGCAGTTCTTC
>-|TRBJ1-2|TRBD1|TRBV2
CASRDGTAANTF
TGTGCCAGCAGGGATGGGACAGCCGCTAACACCTTC
>many|TRBJ1-1|-|TRBV14
CASSQVQVTEAFF
TGTGCCAGCAGCCAAGTCCAGGTCACTGAAGCTTTCTTT
>-|TRBJ1-2|-|TRBV28
CASSPPVLQGGSNYGYTF
TGTGCCAGCAGTCCTCCTGTCCTCCAGGGCGGTTCGAACTATGGCTACACCTTC
>-|TRBJ2-7|TRBD1|TRBV5-1
CASSLGQGAQYEQYF
TGCGCCAGCAGCTTGGGGCAGGGGGCTCAGTACGAGCAGTACTTC
>-|TRBJ2-5|-|TRBV9
CASSGTAQETQYF
TGTGCCAGCAGCGGGACTGCCCAAGAGACCCAGTACTTC
>-|TRBJ2-1|-|TRBV7-2
CASSSAFSSHNEQFF
TGTGCCAGCAGCTCCGCATTTAGTTCTCACAATGAGCAGTTCTTC
>-|TRBJ2-5|-|TRBV3-1/TRBV3-2
CASSQEFRDWETQYF
TGTGCCAGCAGCCAAGAGTTTAGGGACTGGGAGACCCAGTACTTC
>once|TRBJ2-7|TRBD1|TRBV19
CASSIGRGLSYEQYF
TGTGCCAGTAGTATAGGCAGGGGGCTGTCCTACGAGCAGTACTTC
>-|TRBJ1-2|-|TRBV28
CASSLFDRNYGYTF
TGTGCCAGCAGCCTATTCGACAGGAACTATGGCTACACCTTC
>-|TRBJ1-1|-|TRBV5-1
CASSLDVQKMNTEAFF
TGCGCCAGCAGCTTGGATGTACAGAAAATGAACACTGAAGCTTTCTTT
>-|TRBJ2-5|-|TRBV10-2
CATTHGGSGIQETQYF
TGCGCCACCACTCACGGTGGGAGCGGAATCCAAGAGACCCAGTACTTC
>-|TRBJ1-1|TRBD1|TRBV7-8
CASRDRSMNTEAFF
TGTGCCAGCAGGGACAGGTCCATGAACACTGAAGCTTTCTTT
>-|TRBJ1-4|-|TRBV19
CASIPRTGSNEKLFF
TGTGCCAGTATCCCACGTACAGGCAGTAATGAAAAACTGTTTTTT
>once|TRBJ2-7|-|TRBV11-3
CASSPGGGNDYEQYF
TGTGCCAGCAGCCCGGGGGGCGGGAACGACTACGAGCAGTACTTC
>-|TRBJ2-7|TRBD1|TRBV5-6
CASSIPGQGSYEQYF
TGTGCCAGCAGCATCCCGGGACAGGGCTCCTACGAGCAGTACTTC
>-|TRBJ2-1|-|TRBV7-2
CASSPRVSNGQFF
TGTGCCAGCAGCCCCCGGGTAAGCAATGGGCAGTTCTTC
>-|TRBJ2-7|-|TRBV30
CAWSVRGHPSYEQYF
TGTGCCTGGAGTGTACGAGGACACCCCTCCTACGAGCAGTACTTC
>-|TRBJ1-5|-|TRBV3-1/TRBV3-2
CASSQEGTQGNQPQHF
TGTGCCAGCAGCCAAGAAGGGACACAAGGGAATCAGCCCCAGCATTTT
>-|TRBJ1-2|TRBD1|TRBV15
CATSSRGQGAGYTF
TGTGCCACCAGCAGTAGGGGACAGGGAGCTGGCTACACCTTC
>-|TRBJ1-3|-|TRBV19
CASSIVAVGNTIYF
TGTGCCAGTAGTATAGTGGCGGTTGGAAACACCATATATTTT
>few|TRBJ1-6|-|TRBV7-8
CASSSYRDGYNSPLHF
TGTGCCAGCAGCTCATACAGGGATGGATATAATTCACCCCTCCACTTT
>-|TRBJ2-3|TRBD1|TRBV28
CASIPGEDRGYVTDTQYF
TGTGCCAGCATCCCCGGGGAGGACAGGGGGTATGTCACAGATACGCAGTATTTT
>once|TRBJ2-7|TRBD1|TRBV5-1
CASSPNRDRASWQYF
TGCGCCAGCAGCCCTAACCGGGACAGGGCTTCATGGCAGTACTTC
>few|TRBJ1-6|-|TRBV7-2
CASSFRVESPLHF
TGTGCCAGCAGCTTCAGGGTTGAATCACCCCTCCACTTT
>-|TRBJ2-5|TRBD2|TRBV24-1
CATSDPLAGAQETQYF
TGTGCCACCAGTGATCCCCTAGCGGGAGCCCAAGAGACCCAGTACTTC
>-|TRBJ1-6|TRBD1|TRBV4-1
CASSQKTGMSSPLHF
TGCGCCAGCAGCCAAAAGACAGGGATGAGCTCACCCCTCCACTTT
>-|TRBJ1-1|TRBD1|TRBV7-2
CASSLGRDRAAFF
TGTGCCAGCAGCTTAGGTCGGGACAGGGCGGCTTTCTTT
>-|TRBJ1-5|-|TRBV12-3/TRBV12-4
CASSFANFGPQHF
TGTGCCAGCAGTTTCGCCAACTTTGGGCCCCAGCATTTT
>once|TRBJ1-3|TRBD1|TRBV7-9
CASSLTSNVRTGSGNTIYF
TGTGCCAGCAGCTTAACGTCCAACGTCCGGACAGGCTCTGGAAACACCATATATTTT
>-|TRBJ1-1|-|TRBV9
CASSVGTRGNTEAFF
TGTGCCAGCAGCGTCGGCACGCGCGGGAACACTGAAGCTTTCTTT
>-|TRBJ1-2|-|TRBV7-9
CASSLAQGGYTF
TGTGCCAGCAGCTTAGCGCAGGGTGGCTACACCTTC
>-|TRBJ1-2|-|TRBV4-2
CASSQDPTPERDGYTF
TGTGCCAGCAGCCAAGATCCTACACCGGAGAGGGATGGCTACACCTTC
>-|TRBJ1-5|-|TRBV19
CASSAPRQINQPQHF
TGTGCCAGTAGTGCACCCCGACAGATCAATCAGCCCCAGCATTTT
>-|TRBJ2-1|TRBD2|TRBV7-7
CASSPGLAGDEQFF
TGTGCTAGCAGCCCGGGACTAGCGGGAGATGAGCAGTTCTTC
>few|TRBJ1-2|-|TRBV5-1
CASSSGMFYGYTF
TGCGCCAGCAGCTCGGGGATGTTCTATGGCTACACCTTC
>-|TRBJ2-1|-|TRBV6-5
CASSYLAPPGNEQFF
TGTGCCAGCAGTTACTTGGCACCCCCTGGCAATGAGCAGTTCTTC
>-|TRBJ1-5|-|TRBV2
CASSAQNQPQHF
TGTGCCAGCAGTGCACAGAATCAGCCCCAGCATTTT
>-|TRBJ2-7|-|TRBV6-1
CASSDRRDEQYF
TGTGCCAGCAGTGACCGCAGGGACGAGCAGTACTTC